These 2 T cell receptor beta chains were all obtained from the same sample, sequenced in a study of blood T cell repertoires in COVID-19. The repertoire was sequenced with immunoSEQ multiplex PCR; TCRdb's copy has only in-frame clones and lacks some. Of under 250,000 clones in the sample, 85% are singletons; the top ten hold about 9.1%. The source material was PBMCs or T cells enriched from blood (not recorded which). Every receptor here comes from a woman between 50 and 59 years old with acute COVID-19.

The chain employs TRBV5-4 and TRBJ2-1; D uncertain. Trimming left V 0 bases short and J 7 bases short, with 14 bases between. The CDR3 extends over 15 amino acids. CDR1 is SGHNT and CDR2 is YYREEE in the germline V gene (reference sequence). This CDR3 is CASSLDPIVQNEQFF. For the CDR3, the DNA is TGTGCCAGCAGCTTGGATCCCATCGTACAGAATGAGCAGTTCTTC.

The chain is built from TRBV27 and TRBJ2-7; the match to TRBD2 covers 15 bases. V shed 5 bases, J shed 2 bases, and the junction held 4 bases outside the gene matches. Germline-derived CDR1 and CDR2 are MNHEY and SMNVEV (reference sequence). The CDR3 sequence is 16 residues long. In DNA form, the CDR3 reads TGTGCCAGCAGTCTCCGGACTAGCGGGGGGGCCTACGAGCAGTACTTC. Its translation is CASSLRTSGGAYEQYF.